Below, 17 T cell receptor beta chains from the same sample are listed, as sequenced in a study of metastatic and nonmetastatic thyroid tumors. Each patient went into thyroid surgery without having received any treatment. TCRdb re-processed the PCR reads through MiXCR. The sample lists some 33,000 clones, 7.4% seen once, with roughly two fifths in the top ten. Sequenced material: blood. These receptors all come from a female donor with papillary thyroid cancer or a benign thyroid nodule (not recorded which). Some clones in this sample may be carry-over from other donors' samples.

This clone has a count of ten or more. The V call is TRBV5-1, the J call TRBJ2-1; 9 bases match TRBD2. J gave up 10 bases and V 4 bases, and 9 bases lay outside the gene matches. The CDR3 runs 14 residues. Germline CDR1 is SGHRS and CDR2 is YFSETQ. The CDR3 here is CASSPSGTRGEQFF. The CDR3 DNA follows: TGCGCCAGCAGCCCTAGCGGGACTAGAGGGGAGCAGTTCTTC.

This clone was recorded at least ten times. V and J are TRBV6-1 and TRBJ2-7; 7 bases fit TRBD1. After removal of 10 bases from V and 3 bases from J, the junction contained 6 bases not matched to a gene. The germline gives CDR1 MNHNS, CDR2 SASEGT. The length of the CDR3 is 12 residues. In DNA, the CDR3 is TGTGCCACCTCCGGGACAGTCTACGAGCAGTACTTC. It is translated as CATSGTVYEQYF.

This clone was detected ten times or more. This chain joins TRBV12-3 or TRBV12-4 and TRBJ2-7, with a possible D match to TRBD1 (5 bases). The CDR3 contains 14 residues. The germline V and J ends were trimmed by 5 bases and 3 bases, with 14 bases remaining between them. CDR3 sequence (DNA): TGTGCCAGCAGTGAACAAACAGGAAGCTACGAGCAGTACTTC. Translated, it gives CASSEQTGSYEQYF.

This clone was found a few times. This chain joins TRBV12-3 or TRBV12-4 and TRBJ1-1; no clear D gene. The CDR3 runs 12 residues. V lost 5 bases to trimming and J lost 1 base, with 5 bases between them. The CDR3 nucleotides are TGTGCCAGCAGTAACGGGAACACTGAAGCTTTCTTT. Protein product: CASSNGNTEAFF.

This clone was detected ten times or more. V gene TRBV27 combines with J gene TRBJ2-7; possibly TRBD2 for D (6 bases). With 5 bases removed from V and 2 bases from J, the gap between germline ends came to 13 bases. The germline V gene encodes CDR1 MNHEY and CDR2 SMNVEV (reference sequence). The CDR3 runs 14 residues. The CDR3 coding sequence is TGTGCCAGCAGTCCCATAGCGGAAACCTACGAGCAGTACTTC. Translated: CASSPIAETYEQYF.

This clone came up many times. The chain links TRBV30 to TRBJ1-5; a weak D match, TRBD1 (6 bases). V gave up 3 bases and J gave up 9 bases, with 15 bases separating them. The CDR3 contains 13 residues. Per the germline V gene, CDR1 is GTSNPN and CDR2 is SVGIG (reference sequence). Here the CDR3 reads CAWSGSQGWPQHF. In DNA, the CDR3 is TGTGCCTGGAGCGGAAGTCAGGGGTGGCCCCAGCATTTT.

This clone was recorded at least ten times. V gene TRBV29-1 combines with J gene TRBJ2-5, with D hard to call. In germline, CDR1 is SQVTM, CDR2 ANQGSEA. Trimming shortened V by 5 bases and J by 6 bases, and 7 bases separated the two germline ends. CDR3 size: 10 residues. In DNA, the CDR3 is TGCAGCGTTCTTAGGCAGACCCAGTACTTC. It encodes CSVLRQTQYF.

This clone has ten or more counts. The CDR3 region has the DNA TGCGCCAGCAGCCAAGATCCACGGGTCCCCTATGGCTACACCTTC. Amino acids: CASSQDPRVPYGYTF. The V call is TRBV4-3, the J call TRBJ1-2; D ambiguous. The CDR3 totals 15 residues. Germline assignment: CDR1 LGHNA and CDR2 YSLEER. Trimming stripped 0 bases from V and 4 bases from J, with 12 bases between.

This clone appeared many times. The DNA for the CDR3 is TGTGCCAGCAGTTTCCAGGGTCGGGAGCAGTACTTC. It codes for CASSFQGREQYF. This rearrangement joins TRBV28 to TRBJ2-7; perhaps TRBD1 as D (5 bases). From germline, CDR1 is MDHEN and CDR2 SYDVKM. V shed 3 bases and J shed 7 bases, with 10 bases lying between them. The CDR3 is 12 amino acids.

On this clone: An end of the junction differs from the germline gene, which may be a read error. This chain links TRBV12-3 or TRBV12-4 with TRBJ2-1; either TRBD1 or TRBD2 may supply D (5 bases each). The CDR3 sequence is 14 residues long. CDR3 amino acids: CVSSPPGTKNEQFF. The DNA for the CDR3 is TGTGTCAGCAGCCCCCCCGGGACCAAGAATGAGCAGTTCTTC.

This clone is categorized as medium-sized (0.01 to 0.1%). The V call is TRBV10-2, the J call TRBJ2-3, with 10 bases aligning to TRBD2. This CDR3 is built from 15 residues. Germline CDR1 reads WSHSY; CDR2 reads SAAADI. V lost 3 bases to trimming and J lost 6 bases; unmatched junction nucleotides: 6. In DNA, the CDR3 is TGCGCCAGCAGTGAACCCGGGACTAGCGCCGATACGCAGTATTTT. It translates to CASSEPGTSADTQYF.

This clone appeared many times. The chain recombines TRBV5-1 with TRBJ2-7; 9 nucleotides match TRBD1. Germline-derived CDR1 and CDR2 are SGHRS and YFSETQ. The junction had 9 bases not matched to a gene; V was cut back by 2 bases and J by 0 bases. This CDR3 spans 17 amino acids. CDR3 in DNA: TGCGCCAGCAGCTTCGGGACAGGGACGAATTACTCCTACGAGCAGTACTTC. Encoded protein: CASSFGTGTNYSYEQYF.

This clone was detected only a few times. A read error is possible here, since a much larger clone lies one base away. This sequence joins TRBV2 and TRBJ1-1, with D hard to call. Germline CDR1 SNHLY, CDR2 FYNNEI. V was shortened by 3 bases and J by 11 bases, with 16 bases between the two germline ends. The CDR3 loop spans 13 amino acids. CDR3 protein: CASSDYIVDDAFF. For the CDR3, the DNA is TGTGCCAGCAGTGATTACATCGTAGATGATGCTTTCTTT.

This clone was found many times. The gene calls are TRBV30 and TRBJ1-3; unclear D gene. The CDR3 loop spans 12 amino acids. Looked up from germline, CDR1 is GTSNPN and CDR2 is SVGIG (reference sequence). The ends were cut back, 1 base at V and 4 bases at J, with 5 bases in the middle. For the CDR3, the DNA is TGTGCCTGGAGTGCAAGAGGAAACACCATATATTTT. Protein sequence: CAWSARGNTIYF.

This clone was found many times. The genes are TRBV27 and TRBJ1-6, with 9 bases aligning to TRBD1. The germline gives CDR1 MNHEY, CDR2 SMNVEV (reference sequence). J was trimmed by 6 bases and V by 4 bases; bases with no gene match: 10. The CDR3 totals 17 residues. This CDR3 reads CASSSKGQGRGNSPLHF. CDR3 coding DNA: TGTGCCAGCAGTTCCAAGGGACAGGGCCGAGGTAATTCACCCCTCCACTTT.

The table lists this clone with many counts. This sequence joins TRBV7-8 and TRBJ1-2; no clear D. This CDR3 has 13 residues. Germline V gene sequence: CDR1 SGHVS, CDR2 FQNEAQ. V shed 1 base and J shed 4 bases, with 7 bases lying between them. The CDR3 loop reads CASSLDGTYGYTF. The DNA for the CDR3 is TGTGCCAGCAGCTTAGATGGAACCTATGGCTACACCTTC.

This clone turned up a few times. Since a much larger clone is just one base distant, this may be a read error. This chain connects TRBV29-1 to TRBJ1-2; 7 nucleotides agree with TRBD1. The length of the CDR3 is 14 residues. J lost 4 bases, V lost 5 bases, and 10 bases had no gene match. The germline CDR1 and CDR2 sequences are SQVTM and ANQGSEA. The DNA for the CDR3 is TGCAGCGTTATACTGAACGACAGGGCCTATGGCTACACCTTC. Translating it yields CSVILNDRAYGYTF. Using reference TRBV29-1 and TRBJ1-2 for the parts outside the CDR3, the full variable domain is SAVISQKPSRDICQRGTSLTIQCQVDSQVTMMFWYRQQPGQSLTLIATANQGSEATYESGFVIDKFPISRPNLTFSTLTVSNMSPEDSSIYLCSVILNDRAYGYTFGSGTRLTVV.